These T cell receptor beta chains were read from a single sample in a study of blood T cell repertoires in COVID-19. Sequencing was performed with immunoSEQ multiplex PCR; in TCRdb, only in-frame clones are kept and a portion is missing. In the table there are approximately 150,000 clones, over 85% of which are singletons. Input material: peripheral blood. These receptors were obtained from a human donor in a cohort sampled during active COVID-19. Both conserved end residues are part of each CDR3. A D gene is named only where the DNA matches it firmly. For some rows the clone size is stated as once, few or many, or as a class when expanded; others skip it.

clone size,D gene,J gene,V gene,CDR3 DNA,CDR3 protein
.,TRBD2,TRBJ2-3,TRBV5-1,TGCGCCAGCAGCCAGACTAGCGGGGGCACAGATACGCAGTATTTT,CASSQTSGGTDTQYF
.,TRBD2,TRBJ2-7,TRBV19,TGTGCCAGCACGACGGGGGGGCACAACGAGCAGTACTTC,CASTTGGHNEQYF
.,.,TRBJ2-1,TRBV5-1,TGCGCCAGCAGCTTGCTTGGGCCGCACAATGAGCAGTTCTTC,CASSLLGPHNEQFF
.,.,TRBJ2-3,TRBV7-6,TGTGCCAGCAGCTTAAGGGAGGCGACAGATACGCAGTATTTT,CASSLREATDTQYF
.,.,TRBJ2-3,TRBV10-1,TGCGCCAGCAGTGAGCTCCAGGGATTAAGCACAGATACGCAGTATTTT,CASSELQGLSTDTQYF
.,.,TRBJ2-3,TRBV5-4,TGTGCCAGCAGCTTACGCCTAGCAGGGGGCACAGATACGCAGTATTTT,CASSLRLAGGTDTQYF
.,.,TRBJ1-1,TRBV5-1,TGCGCCAGCAGTCAACAGGCAGGGTTAGCTGAAGCTTTCTTT,CASSQQAGLAEAFF
.,.,TRBJ1-3,TRBV9,TGTGCCAGCAGCGTAGCCAGCTCTGGAAACACCATATATTTT,CASSVASSGNTIYF
.,.,TRBJ2-5,TRBV15,TGTGCCACCAGCTACGGACTGCGAGAGACCCAGTACTTC,CATSYGLRETQYF
.,TRBD2,TRBJ2-7,TRBV9,TGTGCCAGCAGCGAGGGACTAGCGATCTCCTACGAGCAGTACTTC,CASSEGLAISYEQYF
.,TRBD1,TRBJ2-7,TRBV7-3,TGTGCCAGCAGCTTAACGGCGGCGACAGGGGAGTACGAGCAGTACTTC,CASSLTAATGEYEQYF
.,TRBD1,TRBJ1-4,TRBV9,TGTGCCAGCAGCGTACGGACAGGGGAGGGTGAAAAACTGTTTTTT,CASSVRTGEGEKLFF
.,.,TRBJ1-2,TRBV4-3,TGCGCCAGCAGCCAAGATCGGGCAGGGACAGGCTACACCTTC,CASSQDRAGTGYTF
once,.,TRBJ1-2,TRBV2,TGTGCCAGCAGTGCAGCCCAAAACTATGGCTACACCTTC,CASSAAQNYGYTF
.,TRBD1,TRBJ1-3,TRBV7-2,TGTGCCAGCAGCTTAAACCCGCCGGGACAGACCTCTGGAAACACCATATATTTT,CASSLNPPGQTSGNTIYF
.,.,TRBJ2-5,TRBV12-3/TRBV12-4,TGTGCCAGCAGTTTCACCGGAGAGACCCAGTACTTC,CASSFTGETQYF
.,.,TRBJ2-2,TRBV6-1,TGTGCCAGCAGTGAAGGAGTCACCACCGGGGAGCTGTTTTTT,CASSEGVTTGELFF
once,.,TRBJ1-1,TRBV5-4,TGTGCCAGCAGCTTGGGGCGGGGCGGGACTGAAGCTTTCTTT,CASSLGRGGTEAFF
once,TRBD1,TRBJ1-4,TRBV10-3,TGTGCCATCAGTGAGCCCCAGGGGGCGGATGAAAAACTGTTTTTT,CAISEPQGADEKLFF
.,TRBD2,TRBJ2-3,TRBV27,TGTGCCACATCCGGGACTACGAGGGATACGCAGTATTTT,CATSGTTRDTQYF
.,.,TRBJ1-1,TRBV5-4,TGTGCCAGCACCGTCGGGGGGGCAGAGAACACTGAAGCTTTCTTT,CASTVGGAENTEAFF
.,.,TRBJ1-6,TRBV28,TGTGCCAGCAGTCCGAGACCGGGCTCGGGAAATTCACCCCTCCACTTT,CASSPRPGSGNSPLHF
.,TRBD1,TRBJ1-5,TRBV6-2/TRBV6-3,TGTGCCAGCAGCCCTTCCCCGGGACAGCGTTATAGCAATCAGCCCCAGCATTTT,CASSPSPGQRYSNQPQHF
once,TRBD2,TRBJ2-1,TRBV18,TGTGCCAGCTCACCGATGGGGGGGTACAATGAGCAGTTCTTC,CASSPMGGYNEQFF
.,.,TRBJ1-5,TRBV12-5,TGTGCTAGTGGTTTGGTACTGGGGGGGGTTAGCAATCAGCCCCAGCATTTT,CASGLVLGGVSNQPQHF
.,TRBD1,TRBJ1-2,TRBV15,TGTGCCACCAGCCTCAGGGACAGGGGGGATGGCTACACCTTC,CATSLRDRGDGYTF
.,TRBD1,TRBJ1-1,TRBV7-8,TGTGCCAGCTCGGCAGGGGGTCTACCTGAAGCTTTCTTT,CASSAGGLPEAFF
once,.,TRBJ2-1,TRBV9,TGTGCCAGCAGCGTTAGTGATAGGGGGATATCCTACAATGAGCAGTTCTTC,CASSVSDRGISYNEQFF
.,.,TRBJ2-1,TRBV5-1,TGCGCCAGCAGGCCCGGGCAGGGTTCCTACAATGAGCAGTTCTTC,CASRPGQGSYNEQFF
.,.,TRBJ1-2,TRBV2,TGTGCCAGCAGTGAACGACAGAACTATGGCTACACCTTC,CASSERQNYGYTF
.,TRBD1,TRBJ2-5,TRBV7-6,TGTGCCAGCAGCTCAACTTTCACCGGGACAGGGGAGACCCAGTACTTC,CASSSTFTGTGETQYF
.,.,TRBJ2-7,TRBV29-1,TGCAGCGTTGAAGAGGGGGCTAAGGACGAGCAGTACTTC,CSVEEGAKDEQYF
.,.,TRBJ2-5,TRBV7-2,TGTGCCAGCAGCTTGGGGGGTCCCGGGGAGACCCAGTACTTC,CASSLGGPGETQYF
.,.,TRBJ2-3,TRBV7-9,TGTGCCAGCAGCACCACGCGGGGCGGGGAGTGGTCAGATACGCAGTATTTT,CASSTTRGGEWSDTQYF
.,.,TRBJ1-1,TRBV14,TGTGCCAGCAGCCTATACAGGGAGGGGAACACTGAAGCTTTCTTT,CASSLYREGNTEAFF
.,.,TRBJ2-7,TRBV11-2,TGTGCCAGCAGCTTAGGAGCCAGGAAAACCTACGAGCAGTACTTC,CASSLGARKTYEQYF
.,TRBD2,TRBJ2-7,TRBV5-4,TGTGCCAGCAGCAAGGGACTAGCGGCCCCCTGGAGCGAGCAGTACTTC,CASSKGLAAPWSEQYF
.,TRBD1,TRBJ1-2,TRBV2,TGTGCCAGCAGGCAAGAAGGGACAGCTAACTATGGCTACACCTTC,CASRQEGTANYGYTF
.,.,TRBJ1-2,TRBV28,TGTGCCAGCAGTTACCCCCCGGGAGGGGGCTACACCTTC,CASSYPPGGGYTF
.,.,TRBJ1-1,TRBV6-2/TRBV6-3,TGTGCCAGCAGTTTTGGTTGGGAGGCTTTCTTT,CASSFGWEAFF
.,TRBD1,TRBJ1-6,TRBV9,TGTGCCAGCAGCGTAGAACCCGACAGGGTCGGGTCACCCCTCCACTTT,CASSVEPDRVGSPLHF
.,.,TRBJ1-3,TRBV7-6,TGTGCCAGCAGCTTATCAGGGAATCGAAACACCATATATTTT,CASSLSGNRNTIYF
.,.,TRBJ1-5,TRBV19,TGTGCCAGTAGACCATGGGCCAGGGGCAATCAGCCCCAGCATTTT,CASRPWARGNQPQHF
.,TRBD1,TRBJ2-1,TRBV5-5,TGTGCCAGCAGCTGGCCCGGACAGGGGGATGAGCAGTTCTTC,CASSWPGQGDEQFF
.,.,TRBJ1-1,TRBV9,TGTGCCAGCAGCCCCAGGGGCCTAGAGAACACTGAAGCTTTCTTT,CASSPRGLENTEAFF
.,TRBD1,TRBJ1-5,TRBV29-1,TGCAGCGTCATTGGACAGGGGGATCAGCCCCAGCATTTT,CSVIGQGDQPQHF
.,TRBD2,TRBJ2-3,TRBV5-5,TGTGCCAGCAGCTCTAGCGGTATACGAACAGATACGCAGTATTTT,CASSSSGIRTDTQYF
.,.,TRBJ2-6,TRBV7-8,TGTGCCAGCAGCCCCCGGACTCTATCTGGGGCCAACGTCCTGACTTTC,CASSPRTLSGANVLTF
.,.,TRBJ2-5,TRBV4-3,TGCGCCAGCAGCCAAGTAGGGGGAGAGACCCAGTACTTC,CASSQVGGETQYF
.,TRBD2,TRBJ2-5,TRBV7-2,TGTGCCAGCAGCTTAGCCGTTCGGGCGGGGGGCCGCCGGACCGAGACCCAGTACTTC,CASSLAVRAGGRRTETQYF
.,.,TRBJ1-4,TRBV6-5,TGTGCCACCCGGGGTGAAACTAATGAAAAACTGTTTTTT,CATRGETNEKLFF
.,.,TRBJ2-3,TRBV10-1,TGCGCCAGCAGCAAGACTAGCACAGATACGCAGTATTTT,CASSKTSTDTQYF
once,.,TRBJ1-2,TRBV19,TGTGCCAGTAGCGACAACAGGGCGGTCGGTGGCTACACCTTC,CASSDNRAVGGYTF
.,.,TRBJ2-7,TRBV5-1,TGCGCCAGCAGCTTGGACCAGGGAATATACTACGAGCAGTACTTC,CASSLDQGIYYEQYF
.,.,TRBJ1-2,TRBV7-9,TGTGCCAGCAGCCAACTTTCCCTCTATGGCTACACCTTC,CASSQLSLYGYTF
once,TRBD1,TRBJ2-7,TRBV19,TGTGCCAGTAGACCGGGACAGGGGATCCACGAGCAGTACTTC,CASRPGQGIHEQYF
.,.,TRBJ2-2,TRBV27,TGTGCCAGCAAAGAGACAAAAAACACCGGGGAGCTGTTTTTT,CASKETKNTGELFF
.,.,TRBJ2-4,TRBV10-2,TGCGCCAGCAGTGAACAGTCAACTCCGTACTTC,CASSEQSTPYF